A single sample is the source of the 6 T cell receptor beta chains below, sequenced in a study of blood T cell repertoires in COVID-19. Clones were sequenced by immunoSEQ multiplex PCR, and TCRdb holds only the in-frame ones, with some missing. The data contain around 200,000 clones, about four fifths of them seen just once; the ten biggest clones take up 2.9%. The sequencing sample was made of peripheral blood. The origin of the receptors is a man over 45 with active or convalescent COVID-19.

This chain joins TRBV27 and TRBJ2-7; 10 nucleotides align to TRBD1. The CDR3 has 13 amino acids. CDR1 is MNHEY and CDR2 is SMNVEV in the germline V gene (reference sequence). V was pared by 7 bases and J by 5 bases, with 5 bases of the junction left unmatched. For the CDR3, the DNA is TGTGCCAGCAACCGGGACAGGGGAGACGAGCAGTACTTC. It codes for CASNRDRGDEQYF.

As to this clone: The same CDR3 arises from other DNA sequences in this sample as well. V and J are TRBV5-1 and TRBJ2-3, with TRBD1 matching 10 bases. The CDR3 totals 15 residues. CDR1 and CDR2 from the germline V gene are SGHRS and YFSETQ. V lost 4 bases, J lost 1 base, and 3 bases stayed unmatched. The chain's CDR3 is CASSPGQGGTDTQYF. The CDR3 bases are TGCGCCAGCAGCCCTGGACAGGGGGGCACAGATACGCAGTATTTT.

The chain recombines TRBV19 with TRBJ1-6, with a possible D match to TRBD1 (5 bases). Trimming removed 5 bases at V and 14 bases at J, with 16 bases between. CDR1 LNHDA and CDR2 SQIVND come from the germline V gene (reference sequence). The CDR3 runs 13 residues. The CDR3 bases are TGTGCCAGTAGTTCCCGGGGGGGGGACGCCCTCCACTTT. Its translation: CASSSRGGDALHF.

The rearrangement uses TRBV19 and TRBJ1-4; 8 nucleotides agree with TRBD1. Losses at the gene ends were 6 bases for V and 3 bases for J; bases not matched to a gene: 3. CDR3 length equals 14 residues. Germline V gives CDR1 LNHDA, CDR2 SQIVND (reference sequence). CDR3 sequence reads: CASRPGQANEKLFF. The CDR3 nucleotides are TGTGCCAGTAGACCGGGACAGGCTAATGAAAAACTGTTTTTT.

This clone was counted once. CDR3 in amino acids: CASSLLAGGFYEQYF. In DNA form, the CDR3 reads TGTGCCAGCAGCTTGTTAGCGGGAGGCTTCTACGAGCAGTACTTC. The J gene is TRBJ2-7, the V gene TRBV5-5; 10 bases align to TRBD2. Germline CDR1 reads SGHKS; CDR2 reads YYEKEE (reference sequence). The CDR3 has 15 amino acids. The trim removed 1 base at V and 3 bases at J, leaving 4 bases unmatched.

CDR3 amino acids: CASSRGSNQPQHF. CDR3 DNA: TGTGCCAGCAGTCGCGGTAGCAATCAGCCCCAGCATTTT. The chain couples TRBV28 to TRBJ1-5; no reliable D call. CDR1 and CDR2 from the germline V gene are MDHEN and SYDVKM. V was trimmed by 5 bases and J by 0 bases, leaving 5 bases between them. The CDR3 is made up of 13 amino acids.